The 21 T cell receptor beta chains listed next were all sequenced from one sample in a study of read filtering for tumor transcriptome and immune sequencing. Molecular barcoded adaptors covering alpha/delta and beta/gamma chains were used on approximately 400 ng RNA. TCRdb re-derived calls from the reads in MiXCR, one entry per CDR3 protein. There are tens of thousands of distinct CDR3 sequences in the sample; under 25% occur only once, and roughly 17% lies in the top ten. Sequencing input: a population of CD138-negative cells sorted from bone marrow. The receptors were sampled from a donor aged 40 or over with multiple myeloma.

A single count supports this clonotype. Mismatch with germline at one junction end may stem from a read error. The genes are TRBV28 and TRBJ2-7, with D possibly TRBD2 on 6 matching bases. The CDR3 loop spans 14 amino acids. CDR1 is MDHEN and CDR2 is SYDVKM in the germline V gene. CDR3 loop: CVSRPGGEHYQQYF. CDR3 nucleotides: TGTGTCAGCAGGCCCGGAGGGGAACACTACCAGCAGTACTTC.

On this clonotype: It may be a read error: a sequence one base away is much more abundant. V is TRBV11-2 and J is TRBJ1-1, with D perhaps TRBD1 (6 bases). This CDR3 has 14 residues. The germline CDR1 and CDR2 sequences are SGHAT and FQNNGV. Trimming removed 4 bases at V and 3 bases at J, with 12 bases between. The CDR3 DNA follows: TGTGCCAGCAGCTCCGGGCAGGGGTACACTGAAGCTTTCTTT. This sequence encodes CASSSGQGYTEAFF.

For this clonotype: This clone may be a read error of a much larger clone one base away. The V and J genes are TRBV7-9 and TRBJ2-2; D gene ambiguous. The CDR3 extends over 13 amino acids. The V end lost 11 bases, the J end lost 4 bases, and 14 bases lay between the germline ends. Germline-derived CDR1 and CDR2 are SEHNR and FQNEAQ (reference sequence). DNA of the CDR3: TGTGCCTCCAGCTACGAAGGCACCGGGGAGCTGTTTTTT. As protein: CASSYEGTGELFF.

The J gene is TRBJ1-1, the V gene TRBV20-1; TRBD1 might be the D (6 bases). Trimming pared 5 bases from V and 1 base from J, leaving 14 bases between. The CDR3 extends over 14 amino acids. Germline V gene data show CDR1 as DFQATT and CDR2 as SNEGSKA (reference sequence). The CDR3 DNA sequence: TGCAGTGCTTTTCCCCCGGGGGCGAACACTGAAGCTTTCTTT. Its translation: CSAFPPGANTEAFF.

This clonotype was found a few times. The chain couples TRBV4-1 to TRBJ1-6; D unclear. Trimming took off 3 bases at V and 14 bases at J, with 8 bases between the two ends. CDR3 length: 11 amino acids. The germline gives CDR1 MGHRA, CDR2 YSYEKL. CDR3 nucleotide sequence: TGCGCCAGCAGCCATGATAGCACCCTCCACTTT. Its protein is CASSHDSTLHF.

The chain recombines TRBV12-3 or TRBV12-4 with TRBJ2-3; D is unresolved. This CDR3 has 12 amino acids. Trimming took 3 bases from V and 5 from J, leaving 6 bases between them. This CDR3 reads CASSFFGDTQYF. CDR3 bases: TGTGCCAGCAGTTTCTTTGGAGATACGCAGTATTTT.

This clonotype occurred many times. The chain links TRBV25-1 to TRBJ2-7; TRBD1 agrees at 8 bases. Germline V lookup: CDR1 MGHDK, CDR2 SYGVNS. CDR3 length equals 13 residues. V shed 8 bases, J shed 0 bases, and the junction held 3 bases outside the gene matches. The CDR3 bases are TGTGCCAGCCGGGACAGGAGCTCCTACGAGCAGTACTTC. Protein product: CASRDRSSYEQYF.

The chain uses TRBV29-1 and TRBJ2-7; D gene ambiguous. The germline V gene has CDR1 SQVTM and CDR2 ANQGSEA. Trimming took 7 bases from V and 2 from J, leaving 18 bases between them. CDR3 length: 14 residues. CDR3 sequence reads: CSAFLVTSAYEQYF. The CDR3 nucleotides are TGCAGCGCTTTTTTGGTGACATCCGCCTACGAGCAGTACTTC.

The sample holds many counts of this clonotype. The genes are TRBV4-1 and TRBJ1-2; D might be TRBD1 (5 bases). V shed 1 base and J shed 5 bases, with 20 bases lying between them. Germline V gene data show CDR1 as MGHRA and CDR2 as YSYEKL. The CDR3 runs to 17 residues. The CDR3 DNA follows: TGCGCCAGCAGCCAAGGGACTCGGGGCCGGTCACAATATGGCTACACCTTC. Translated, it gives CASSQGTRGRSQYGYTF.

In this sample, this clonotype turned up many times. V and J are TRBV18 and TRBJ1-5; TRBD1 aligns across 11 bases. V gave up 3 bases and J gave up 2 bases; unmatched junction bases: 6. Germline CDR1 and CDR2: KGHSH and LQKENI. This CDR3 comprises 17 residues. The CDR3 protein is CASSPGQGALRNQPQHF. The CDR3 nucleotides read TGTGCCAGCTCACCCGGACAGGGGGCATTGCGCAATCAGCCCCAGCATTTT.

This clonotype occurred a few times. The chain recombines TRBV5-1 with TRBJ1-5; 7 nucleotides match TRBD1. Germline CDR1 reads SGHRS; CDR2 reads YFSETQ. After removal of 0 bases from V and 7 bases from J, the junction contained 4 bases not matched to a gene. The CDR3 sequence is 14 residues long. CDR3 DNA: TGCGCCAGCAGCTTGGAAGGGGGCGGGCAGCCCCAGCATTTT. Translating gives CASSLEGGGQPQHF.

The chain has TRBV7-6 and TRBJ2-6, with 10 bases lining up with TRBD1. Germline CDR1 SGHVS, CDR2 FNYEAQ. The CDR3 loop spans 17 amino acids. Trimming at V came to 5 bases and at J to 1 base, leaving 5 bases not matched to a gene. CDR3 loop: CASSEGQGRSGANVLTF. DNA of the CDR3: TGTGCCAGCAGCGAGGGACAGGGGCGGTCTGGGGCCAACGTCCTGACTTTC.

This clonotype showed up many times. The gene calls are TRBV4-1 and TRBJ2-7; a weak D match, TRBD2 (6 bases). Trimming stripped 4 bases from V and 0 bases from J, with 22 bases between. This CDR3 contains 18 residues. Germline values: CDR1 MGHRA, CDR2 YSYEKL. CDR3 region: CASSRTTGTALSSYEQYF. The CDR3 coding sequence is TGCGCCAGCAGCCGAACTACCGGGACTGCTCTTAGCTCCTACGAGCAGTACTTC.

As for this clonotype: A much bigger clone sits one base away, suggesting this may be a read error. The chain carries TRBV7-2 and TRBJ2-1; 9 bases are shared with TRBD2. V gave up 3 bases and J gave up 5 bases; unmatched junction bases: 14. Germline CDR1 reads SGHTA; CDR2 reads FQGNSA. The CDR3 totals 18 residues. CDR3 sequence reads: CASSLTRGGRRPNNEQFF. CDR3 DNA sequence: TGTGCCAGCAGCTTGACGCGGGGGGGGAGGAGGCCCAACAATGAGCAGTTCTTC.

This clonotype appeared many times. The genes are TRBV29-1 and TRBJ1-2; no reliable D call. Trimming removed 7 bases from V and 1 base from J, with 16 bases in between. The germline gives CDR1 SQVTM, CDR2 ANQGSEA. The CDR3 is made up of 14 amino acids. Here the CDR3 DNA reads TGCAGCGCCTTTCTCCGAGGACTTAACTATGGCTACACCTTC. Its protein is CSAFLRGLNYGYTF.

This rearrangement joins TRBV6-5 to TRBJ2-2; a possible D gene is TRBD1 (5 bases). Germline V CDR1 and CDR2: MNHEY, SVGAGI. The CDR3 runs 15 residues. The ends were cut back, 7 bases at V and 0 bases at J, with 12 bases in the middle. The CDR3 here is CASTPGATNTGELFF. The CDR3 DNA reads as TGTGCCAGCACCCCTGGGGCCACGAACACCGGGGAGCTGTTTTTT.

V usage is TRBV28 and J usage is TRBJ2-3, with D uncertain. The germline CDR1 and CDR2 sequences are MDHEN and SYDVKM. CDR3 size: 14 residues. V dropped 4 bases and J dropped 3 bases, with 11 bases sitting between them. CDR3 bases: TGTGCCAGCAGTTCACCGCGCCTGACAGATACGCAGTATTTT. Its protein product is CASSSPRLTDTQYF.

This clonotype appeared many times. The chain carries TRBV6-2 or TRBV6-3 and TRBJ2-7; D remains unclear. V was pared by 4 bases and J by 0 bases, with 10 bases between. Per germline, CDR1 MNHEY and CDR2 SVGEGT. The CDR3 is 14 amino acids. Here the CDR3 reads CASSWVGYSYEQYF. The CDR3 DNA reads as TGTGCCAGCAGTTGGGTGGGGTACTCCTACGAGCAGTACTTC.

The J gene is TRBJ2-5, the V gene TRBV5-1; TRBD1 matches 11 bases. CDR3 size: 15 residues. The germline V gene has CDR1 SGHRS and CDR2 YFSETQ. V lost 2 bases, J lost 5 bases, and 5 bases stayed unmatched. The CDR3 region is CASSLRTGGRETQYF. The CDR3 DNA reads TGCGCCAGCAGCTTACGGACAGGGGGCCGGGAGACCCAGTACTTC.

A word on this clonotype: A single base separates this from a much larger clone, so it may be a read error. V and J are TRBV27 and TRBJ1-1; the D gene is possibly TRBD1 (6 bases). The CDR3 covers 14 residues. In germline, CDR1 is MNHEY, CDR2 SMNVEV (reference sequence). V was cut by 4 bases and J by 11 bases, with 20 bases left in between. The CDR3 loop is CASSSSGAGAEAFF. The CDR3 bases are TGTGCCAGCAGTTCAAGTGGGGCGGGGGCGGAGGCTTTCTTT.

This clonotype has at least ten counts. This sequence joins TRBV28 and TRBJ2-3; the match to TRBD1 covers 8 bases. This CDR3 region has 14 residues. V lost 5 bases to trimming and J lost 7 bases; unmatched junction nucleotides: 8. Germline loops: CDR1 MDHEN, CDR2 SYDVKM. CDR3 in DNA: TGTGCCAGCAGTCGGACAGGGATCGTGAATACGCAGTATTTT. Translated: CASSRTGIVNTQYF. Combining the CDR3 with reference TRBV28 and TRBJ2-3 gives the whole variable domain DVKVTQSSRYLVKRTGEKVFLECVQDMDHENMFWYRQDPGLGLRLIYFSYDVKMKEKGDIPEGYSVSREKKERFSLILESASTNQTSMYLCASSRTGIVNTQYFGPGTRLTVL.